Only a few counts were recorded for the clone carrying this TCR beta chain. Its antigen is not known. The conserved phenylalanine or tryptophan normally closing the CDR3 is absent here, so this likely arose from a read error. The sample originates from a study of beta chain features in type 1 diabetes. General study results and limits: Insertions at VDJ junctions were less frequent in type 1 diabetes patients. These patients also deleted more nucleotides at the same junctions. Patients' naive, central memory and Treg TCRB repertoires seemed closer to one another than those of healthy donors. A definitive answer on HLA type influencing TCRB rearrangement was not reached here. Moderate yet significant TCRB CDR3 shortening was seen in Type 1 diabetes patients in all four CD4+ subsets.

What was sequenced were expressed TCRB transcripts, since all of the isolated RNA had been reverse transcribed. Libraries were prepared by immunoSEQ multiplex PCR; TCRdb keeps only in-frame clonotypes and omits some of them. The profile shows more than 550,000 clones, roughly an eighth of them singletons. The clonotype originates from a man younger than 30 with type 1 diabetes. The sample consisted of naive CD4+ T cells from blood.

DNA of the CDR3: TGTGCCAGCAGTGCCAGACAGGTCTACTATGGCTACACCCTC. It yields the protein CASSARQVYYGYTL. The chain joins TRBV27 to TRBJ1-2; D may be TRBD1 (6 bases). The V and J ends lost 5 bases and 3 bases respectively, with 13 bases between them. The CDR3 loop spans 14 amino acids. The germline V gene has CDR1 MNHEY and CDR2 SMNVEV (reference sequence).